Following are 7 T cell receptor beta chains from one sample sequenced in a study of CD8 T cells in ankylosing spondylitis. TCRdb re-analysed the 5' RACE reads in MiXCR, keeping a single row per CDR3 protein. The sample has some 130,000 distinct CDR3 sequences; roughly 13% are singletons. The sequenced sample consisted of blood, either unsorted or a sorted T cell fraction (not recorded which). These receptors all stem from a female donor with ankylosing spondylitis or in good health (not recorded which).

This clonotype was seen ten or more times. V is TRBV12-3 or TRBV12-4 and J is TRBJ2-1, with 12 bases aligning to TRBD2. Germline trimming cut 6 bases from V and 5 bases from J; bases unmatched to any gene: 5. This CDR3 has 15 residues. CDR3 region: CASSEGLAGHNEQFF. The CDR3 nucleotides are TGTGCCAGCAGCGAGGGACTAGCGGGCCACAATGAGCAGTTCTTC.

The sample holds many counts of this clonotype. The chain links TRBV6-5 to TRBJ1-1, with a tentative D call TRBD1 (6 bases). V dropped 0 bases and J dropped 3 bases, with 14 bases sitting between them. The germline CDR1 and CDR2 sequences are MNHEY and SVGAGI. CDR3 length: 16 residues. The CDR3 loop reads CASSYSGGRLDTEAFF. The DNA for the CDR3 is TGTGCCAGCAGTTACTCCGGGGGCAGATTGGACACTGAAGCTTTCTTT.

The V and J genes are TRBV20-1 and TRBJ2-7; D call uncertain. The V gene lost 0 bases and the J gene lost 5 bases, with 20 bases spanning the gap. Germline CDR1 DFQATT, CDR2 SNEGSKA (reference sequence). The CDR3 spans 16 residues. The CDR3 here is CSARDRRRGSSDEQYF. CDR3 bases: TGCAGTGCTAGAGACCGACGGAGAGGATCTTCAGACGAGCAGTACTTC.

This clonotype was seen only once. A much larger clone differs by one base, so this may be a read error. The genes are TRBV7-2 and TRBJ2-1; a possible D gene is TRBD2 (5 bases). Per germline, CDR1 SGHTA and CDR2 FQGNSA. This CDR3 is built from 14 residues. The chain's CDR3 is CASKGSLAYNEQIF. The CDR3 bases are TGTGCCAGCAAGGGCAGCCTAGCCTACAATGAGCAGATCTTC. Full variable domain (missing parts from reference TRBV7-2 and TRBJ2-1): GAGVSQSPSNKVTEKGKDVELRCDPISGHTALYWYRQSLGQGLEFLIYFQGNSAPDKSGLPSDRFSAERTGGSVSTLTIQRTQQEDSAVYLCASKGSLAYNEQIFGPGTRLTVL.

This clonotype was seen ten or more times. The chain employs TRBV12-3 or TRBV12-4 and TRBJ2-3; 13 positions agree with TRBD2. CDR3 length: 15 residues. J was trimmed by 6 bases and V by 6 bases; bases with no gene match: 6. The DNA for the CDR3 is TGTGCCAGCAGCCCCCGGACTAGCGGGAGTGATACGCAGTATTTT. Its translation is CASSPRTSGSDTQYF.

This clonotype occurred a few times. V is TRBV5-1 and J is TRBJ2-7; a possible D gene is TRBD1 (8 bases). The CDR3 spans 15 residues. Germline V gene data show CDR1 as SGHRS and CDR2 as YFSETQ. V shed 4 bases and J shed 0 bases, with 14 bases lying between them. The CDR3 sequence is CASSPDREGSYEQYF. Here the CDR3 DNA reads TGCGCCAGCAGCCCGGACAGGGAGGGCTCCTACGAGCAGTACTTC.

This clonotype was seen ten or more times. V usage is TRBV12-3 or TRBV12-4 and J usage is TRBJ2-3, with D tentatively TRBD2 (6 bases). The CDR3 runs 12 residues. Trimming removed 6 bases from V and 3 bases from J, with 7 bases in between. The CDR3 bases are TGTGCCAGCAGCGGGAGTACAGATACGCAGTATTTT. Translation gives CASSGSTDTQYF.